A single sample gave rise to the 7 T cell receptor beta chains below, sequenced in a study of blood T cell repertoires in COVID-19. The method was immunoSEQ multiplex PCR; TCRdb's version includes in-frame clones alone and lacks a portion of them. The table shows about 100,000 clones, with around 92% occurring only once. The sequenced sample was peripheral blood. The receptor source for this set is a man aged 50 or older with active COVID-19.

The chain uses TRBV25-1 and TRBJ1-1; perhaps TRBD1 as D (5 bases). V lost 2 bases, J lost 1 base, and 8 bases lay in between. The CDR3 loop spans 14 amino acids. The V gene's germline CDR1 is MGHDK and CDR2 SYGVNS. The CDR3 sequence is CASSEHRRNTEAFF. CDR3 sequence (DNA): TGTGCCAGCAGTGAACACAGGAGGAACACTGAAGCTTTCTTT.

The genes are TRBV3-1 (or the pseudogene TRBV3-2) and TRBJ2-2, with 13 nucleotides matching TRBD2. In germline, CDR1 is LGHDT, CDR2 YNNKEL (reference sequence). V lost 1 base and J lost 5; bases outside the gene matches: 4. CDR3 length: 17 residues. This chain's CDR3 is CASSQGLAGGRTGELFF. DNA of the CDR3: TGTGCCAGCAGCCAAGGACTAGCGGGAGGACGAACCGGGGAGCTGTTTTTT.

The chain has TRBV2 and TRBJ2-1; D remains ambiguous. V gave up 0 bases and J gave up 0 bases, with 9 bases separating them. The CDR3 is made up of 16 amino acids. Germline CDR1 reads SNHLY; CDR2 reads FYNNEI. DNA of the CDR3: TGTGCCAGCAGTGAAGCCGGCGCGGACTCCTACAATGAGCAGTTCTTC. Protein product: CASSEAGADSYNEQFF.

V is TRBV6-6 and J is TRBJ2-2, with 7 nucleotides matching TRBD1. This CDR3 contains 14 residues. Germline CDR1 is MNHNY and CDR2 is SVGAGI (reference sequence). V lost 10 bases, J lost 3 bases, and 8 bases stayed unmatched. CDR3 in DNA: TGTGCCACTCTTGGGACAGTCTACACCGGGGAGCTGTTTTTT. The encoded protein is CATLGTVYTGELFF.

Regarding this clone: Other DNA sequences from this sample encode an identical CDR3 as well. V gene TRBV6-5 combines with J gene TRBJ2-1, with D perhaps TRBD1 (5 bases). Trimming took 6 bases from V and 6 from J, leaving 9 bases between them. Per the germline V gene, CDR1 is MNHEY and CDR2 is SVGAGI. The CDR3 totals 12 residues. This CDR3 reads CASSRTGNEQFF. The CDR3 DNA sequence: TGTGCCAGCAGCCGCACAGGCAATGAGCAGTTCTTC.

The chain has TRBV30 and TRBJ2-7, with 7 bases identical to TRBD1. With 0 bases clipped from V and 1 base from J, the junction kept 3 bases outside the gene matches. The CDR3 length is 14 residues. Per germline, CDR1 GTSNPN and CDR2 SVGIG (reference sequence). The CDR3 DNA reads TGTGCCTGGAGTGTACAGGGGCTGTCCTACGAGCAGTACTTC. It is translated as CAWSVQGLSYEQYF.

The chain has TRBV28 and TRBJ1-5, with D possibly being TRBD1 (5 bases). Trimming stripped 6 bases from V and 0 bases from J, with 12 bases between. The CDR3 extends over 15 amino acids. Germline V lookup: CDR1 MDHEN, CDR2 SYDVKM. The CDR3, as DNA: TGTGCCAGCAGCCGGGGGTTTAGTAGCAATCAGCCCCAGCATTTT. It codes for CASSRGFSSNQPQHF.